Below are 24 T cell receptor beta chains sequenced from a single sample in a study of neoadjuvant anti-PD-1 for oral cavity cancer. Time point specified: after neoadjuvant nivolumab, at surgical resection. TCRdb's copy holds only in-frame clones and misses some; the assay was immunoSEQ multiplex PCR. The data show around 65,000 clones, approximately 87% seen once. Source: PBMCs, taken after nivolumab (anti-PD-1) treatment. The receptors shown here come from a person between 40 and 80 years old with oral cavity squamous cell carcinoma.

The chain employs TRBV2 and TRBJ1-4; 10 bases map to TRBD1. The V gene's germline CDR1 is SNHLY and CDR2 FYNNEI. The ends lost 5 bases at V and 6 bases at J; junction bases unmatched: 6. This CDR3 has 15 amino acids. Here the CDR3 DNA reads TGTGCCAGCAGTCTCCGACAGGGGGCGTATGAAAAACTGTTTTTT. It specifies CASSLRQGAYEKLFF.

This clone was seen a single time. V usage is TRBV7-3 and J usage is TRBJ2-5; 11 bases match TRBD2. With V trimmed by 0 bases and J by 3 bases, 3 bases remained unmatched. This CDR3 spans 16 amino acids. The germline CDR1 and CDR2 sequences are SGHTA and FQGTGA. CDR3: CASSLTGTSGKETQYF. The CDR3, as DNA: TGTGCCAGCAGCTTAACGGGGACTAGCGGAAAAGAGACCCAGTACTTC.

This clone occurred a few times. This rearrangement joins TRBV4-2 to TRBJ2-2; the D is unclear. Germline CDR1 LGHNA, CDR2 YNFKEQ. V was pared by 0 bases and J by 6 bases, with 8 bases between. This CDR3 has 14 residues. CDR3 DNA: TGTGCCAGCAGCCAAGATCTTGAGGCCGGGGAGCTGTTTTTT. It is translated as CASSQDLEAGELFF.

The genes are TRBV7-2 and TRBJ2-3; D gene uncertain. Germline V gives CDR1 SGHTA, CDR2 FQGNSA. V gave up 5 bases and J gave up 5 bases, with 14 bases separating them. This CDR3 comprises 14 residues. The CDR3 bases are TGTGCCAGCAGCCCGTCATTTGCGAAAGATACGCAGTATTTT. It specifies CASSPSFAKDTQYF.

The chain combines TRBV28 with TRBJ1-1; no reliable D call. V was shortened by 3 bases and J by 5 bases, with 7 bases between the two germline ends. Looked up from germline, CDR1 is MDHEN and CDR2 is SYDVKM. The CDR3 is made up of 12 amino acids. Here the CDR3 reads CASSLAVTEAFF. In nucleotides, the CDR3 is TGTGCCAGCAGTTTGGCGGTGACTGAAGCTTTCTTT.

The rearrangement uses TRBV5-1 and TRBJ1-1, with D possibly being TRBD1 (5 bases). Germline V lookup: CDR1 SGHRS, CDR2 YFSETQ. Trimming removed 5 bases at V and 3 bases at J, with 8 bases between. The CDR3 loop spans 12 amino acids. The CDR3 spells CASSSGYTEAFF. The CDR3 DNA reads TGCGCCAGCAGTTCAGGGTACACTGAAGCTTTCTTT.

The chain has TRBV27 and TRBJ1-5; D call uncertain. Germline-derived CDR1 and CDR2 are MNHEY and SMNVEV (reference sequence). The CDR3 contains 17 residues. V lost 1 base and J lost 6, with 19 bases in between. The CDR3 sequence: CASSLFRRGPHRQPQHF. CDR3 DNA: TGTGCCAGCAGTTTATTTAGGCGCGGACCCCACCGTCAGCCCCAGCATTTT.

The chain carries TRBV5-1 and TRBJ2-1; weak D call: TRBD1 (5 bases). CDR3 length: 16 amino acids. V lost 4 bases to trimming and J lost 1 base, with 15 bases between them. Germline values: CDR1 SGHRS, CDR2 YFSETQ. CDR3 sequence: CASSLWTSRSYNEQFF. CDR3 sequence (DNA): TGCGCCAGCAGCCTCTGGACAAGCAGGTCCTACAATGAGCAGTTCTTC. The complete variable domain, with remaining parts taken from reference TRBV5-1 and TRBJ2-1, reads KAGVTQTPRYLIKTRGQQVTLSCSPISGHRSVSWYQQTPGQGLQFLFEYFSETQRNKGNFPGRFSGRQFSNSRSEMNVSTLELGDSALYLCASSLWTSRSYNEQFFGPGTRLTVL.

This clone occurred once. This chain joins TRBV6-6 and TRBJ2-2; D is perhaps TRBD1 or TRBD2 (5 bases each). The CDR3 is 14 residues long. CDR1 is MNHNY and CDR2 is SVGAGI in the germline V gene (reference sequence). V was pared by 7 bases and J by 1 base, with 10 bases between. The CDR3 loop reads CASNGALNTGELFF. The CDR3 DNA reads as TGTGCCAGCAACGGGGCGTTGAACACCGGGGAGCTGTTTTTT.

V is TRBV6-6 and J is TRBJ2-3; the D gene is possibly TRBD2 (6 bases). The CDR3 totals 16 residues. The V end was cut by 7 bases, the J end by 2 bases, with 19 bases between. The germline CDR1 and CDR2 sequences are MNHNY and SVGAGI (reference sequence). The CDR3 sequence is CASTPQRAGYTDTQYF. In DNA, the CDR3 is TGTGCCAGCACTCCCCAAAGGGCGGGGTACACAGATACGCAGTATTTT.

V is TRBV2 and J is TRBJ1-5; 11 nucleotides line up with TRBD1. CDR1 and CDR2 from the germline V gene are SNHLY and FYNNEI. Trimming cost V 6 bases and J 6 bases; bases outside gene matches: 7. The CDR3 has 15 amino acids. In DNA form, the CDR3 reads TGTGCCAGCAGGCCGGGGGGACAGGGGGGTCAGCCCCAGCATTTT. Its translation is CASRPGGQGGQPQHF.

This clone was found a few times. The chain couples TRBV25-1 to TRBJ2-1; TRBD2 is a possible D gene (6 bases). This CDR3 has 12 residues. V lost 1 base to trimming and J lost 8 bases, with 6 bases between them. Germline lookup yields CDR1 MGHDK and CDR2 SYGVNS. This chain's CDR3 is CASSEWEDEQFF. The CDR3, as DNA: TGTGCCAGCAGTGAATGGGAGGATGAGCAGTTCTTC.

The J gene is TRBJ2-1, the V gene TRBV10-3; D may be TRBD1 (6 bases). Per the germline V gene, CDR1 is ENHRY and CDR2 is SYGVKD. V shed 4 bases and J shed 5 bases, with 15 bases lying between them. This CDR3 region has 15 residues. In DNA form, the CDR3 reads TGTGCCATCAGTGTGGGCCCCGACAGGAACAATGAGCAGTTCTTC. Protein product: CAISVGPDRNNEQFF.

The chain uses TRBV5-1 and TRBJ1-3; no reliable D call. This CDR3 has 13 amino acids. Germline values: CDR1 SGHRS, CDR2 YFSETQ. V lost 4 bases, J lost 4 bases, and 9 bases lay in between. The CDR3 protein is CASSPGWGNTIYF. For the CDR3, the DNA is TGCGCCAGCAGCCCGGGATGGGGAAACACCATATATTTT.

The rearrangement joins TRBV7-2 to TRBJ2-7; D not resolved. Per germline, CDR1 SGHTA and CDR2 FQGNSA. This CDR3 is 11 amino acids long. V lost 1 base to trimming and J lost 4 bases, with 2 bases between them. Here the CDR3 reads CASSLVYEQYF. The CDR3 region has the DNA TGTGCCAGCAGCTTAGTGTACGAGCAGTACTTC.

The chain links TRBV2 to TRBJ2-7; a weak D match, TRBD1 (6 bases). V was cut by 3 bases and J by 1 base, with 10 bases left in between. The germline V gene encodes CDR1 SNHLY and CDR2 FYNNEI. The CDR3 totals 14 residues. Here the CDR3 DNA reads TGTGCCAGCAGTGATAGGACAGCTTCCTACGAGCAGTACTTC. Its protein is CASSDRTASYEQYF.

The chain recombines TRBV7-8 with TRBJ2-2; 10 positions agree with TRBD1. Germline lookup yields CDR1 SGHVS and CDR2 FQNEAQ. The CDR3 extends over 15 amino acids. Losses at the gene ends were 6 bases for V and 3 bases for J; bases not matched to a gene: 4. The CDR3 DNA is TGTGCCAGCAGGCCGGGACAGGGGTACACCGGGGAGCTGTTTTTT. This codes for CASRPGQGYTGELFF.

This rearrangement joins TRBV11-2 to TRBJ1-6, with 7 nucleotides matching TRBD1. J was trimmed by 9 bases and V by 4 bases; bases with no gene match: 12. The length of the CDR3 is 16 residues. Per germline, CDR1 SGHAT and CDR2 FQNNGV. The CDR3 is CASSSLRTGKGSPLHF. The CDR3 coding sequence is TGTGCCAGCAGCTCCCTAAGGACAGGAAAGGGTTCACCCCTCCACTTT.

This chain links TRBV6-1 with TRBJ2-7, with D unclear. V was clipped by 5 bases and J by 0 bases, with 14 bases between them. This CDR3 spans 15 amino acids. In germline, CDR1 is MNHNS, CDR2 SASEGT. The CDR3 loop reads CASSLNGGVSYEQYF. CDR3 coding DNA: TGTGCCAGCAGTCTGAATGGTGGAGTCTCCTACGAGCAGTACTTC.

The V gene is TRBV15, the J gene TRBJ2-5; D is uncertain. The germline CDR1 and CDR2 sequences are LNHNV and YYDKDF (reference sequence). V was pared by 0 bases and J by 1 base, with 12 bases between. This CDR3 has 16 residues. CDR3 DNA: TGTGCCACCAGCAGAGATCATTCAGGCGGCCAAGAGACCCAGTACTTC. It codes for CATSRDHSGGQETQYF. Full variable domain (missing parts from reference TRBV15 and TRBJ2-5): DAMVIQNPRYQVTQFGKPVTLSCSQTLNHNVMYWYQQKSSQAPKLLFHYYDKDFNNEADTPDNFQSRRPNTSFCFLDIRSPGLGDTAMYLCATSRDHSGGQETQYFGPGTRLLVL.

This clone was seen just once. The V gene is TRBV30, the J gene TRBJ2-7; D remains unclear. V lost 1 base and J 7 bases, leaving 17 bases between the germline ends. Germline assignment: CDR1 GTSNPN and CDR2 SVGIG (reference sequence). CDR3 length: 14 residues. The CDR3 nucleotides read TGTGCCTGGAGTGCTAAAGCTCGTCTGGGTGAGCAGTACTTC. Protein: CAWSAKARLGEQYF.

The chain has TRBV10-1 and TRBJ2-3; TRBD2 matches at 13 bases. The CDR3 is 16 residues long. The germline CDR1 and CDR2 sequences are WNHNN and SYGVQD (reference sequence). The ends lost 5 bases at V and 4 bases at J; junction bases unmatched: 6. This CDR3 reads CASSPGLAGWADTQYF. Written as DNA, the CDR3 is TGCGCCAGCAGTCCGGGACTAGCGGGATGGGCAGATACGCAGTATTTT.

The chain links TRBV2 to TRBJ2-3; TRBD2 agrees at 7 bases. Germline V gene lookup returns CDR1 SNHLY and CDR2 FYNNEI. The CDR3 extends over 13 amino acids. V lost 5 bases, J lost 5 bases, and 4 bases stayed unmatched. This chain's CDR3 is CASSREVKDTQYF. CDR3 in DNA: TGTGCCAGCAGTCGGGAGGTTAAAGATACGCAGTATTTT.

J is TRBJ1-2 and V is TRBV19; the match to TRBD1 covers 9 bases. V lost 7 bases to trimming and J lost 5 bases; unmatched junction nucleotides: 5. Germline V gene sequence: CDR1 LNHDA, CDR2 SQIVND (reference sequence). The CDR3 consists of 13 residues. The CDR3 here is CASKGTGSYGYTF. CDR3 coding DNA: TGTGCCAGTAAAGGGACAGGGAGTTATGGCTACACCTTC.